The rows below give T cell receptor beta chains drawn from one sample of a study of blood T cells in healthy people across ages. From the 5' RACE reads, TCRdb called clonotypes with MiXCR, one entry per CDR3 protein. The table records approximately 800,000 distinct CDR3 sequences, roughly 46% of them present only once. The material sequenced was blood. These receptors came from a man older than 75 in good health. Both conserved end residues are part of each CDR3. D genes are given only for firm matches. Size is omitted from some rows. Given values are once, few, many or a class for expanded clones.

>TRBJ2-1|TRBD2|TRBV20-1|many
TGCAGTGCTAGCTCACCTCTACTAGCGGGAAACTACAATGAGCAGTTCTTC
CSASSPLLAGNYNEQFF
>TRBJ1-2|NA|TRBV11-3|few
TGTGCCAGCAGTGAATACAGAAACTATGGCTACACCTTC
CASSEYRNYGYTF
>TRBJ2-2|TRBD2|TRBV7-3|NA
TGTGCCAGCAGCCGAGGACTAGCGGGAGTGGCCGGGGAGCTGTTTTTT
CASSRGLAGVAGELFF
>TRBJ2-1|TRBD2|TRBV12-3/TRBV12-4|NA
TGTGCCAGCAGTTTAATCAGCGGGGGCTATGAGCAGTTCTTC
CASSLISGGYEQFF
>TRBJ2-1|TRBD2|TRBV4-2|few
TGTGCCAGCAGCCAGGGGACTAGCGGCACAGGAGACCACGGGTGGGATGAGCAGTTCTTC
CASSQGTSGTGDHGWDEQFF
>TRBJ2-6|NA|TRBV29-1|NA
TGCAGCGTTGATAATGGGTTTGGGGCCAACGTCCTGACTTTC
CSVDNGFGANVLTF
>TRBJ1-1|NA|TRBV5-1|many
TGTGCCAGCAGTTTCGGGGGGACTGAAGCTTTCTTT
CASSFGGTEAFF
>TRBJ2-7|NA|TRBV29-1|NA
TGCAGCGGACTACAGGGCTCCTACGAGCAGTACTTC
CSGLQGSYEQYF
>TRBJ1-3|NA|TRBV18|NA
TGTGCCAGCTCACCATCCGGATTCTCTGGAAACACCATATATTTT
CASSPSGFSGNTIYF
>TRBJ2-7|NA|TRBV12-3/TRBV12-4|few
TGTGCCAGCAGTTTGAGGGTCGGGGATCTCTACGAGCAGTACTTC
CASSLRVGDLYEQYF
>TRBJ2-7|TRBD1|TRBV4-2|NA
TGTGCCAGCAGCCCTCCCGGGACAGGGGACCACGAGCAGTACTTC
CASSPPGTGDHEQYF
>TRBJ2-3|TRBD2|TRBV20-1|NA
TGCAGTTCCGGCATAGCGGGAGGAGATACGCAGTATTTT
CSSGIAGGDTQYF
>TRBJ2-2|TRBD2|TRBV30|NA
TGTGCCCGTGCCGTAGCGGGAGGCCCCGGGGAGCTGTTTTTT
CARAVAGGPGELFF
>TRBJ2-3|TRBD2|TRBV7-2|many
TGTGCCAGCAGCTTAGGACTAGCGGGGGGCACAGATACGCAGTATTTT
CASSLGLAGGTDTQYF
>TRBJ2-3|TRBD2|TRBV7-2|few
TGTGCCAGCAGCTTAGTGTCTAGCGGGAGCGGCGGAGATACGCAGTATTTT
CASSLVSSGSGGDTQYF
>TRBJ2-3|NA|TRBV20-1|NA
TGCAGTGCGTTAGGCACAGATACGCAGTATTTT
CSALGTDTQYF
>TRBJ2-1|NA|TRBV5-1|NA
TGCGCCAGCAGCTTGGCGGTAGGGGCCTACAATGAGCAGTTCTTC
CASSLAVGAYNEQFF
>TRBJ2-7|NA|TRBV28|few
TGTGCCAGCAGTCGACCCTACGAGCAGTACTTC
CASSRPYEQYF
>TRBJ2-3|TRBD2|TRBV12-3/TRBV12-4|NA
TGTGCCAGCAGTTCCCCTAGCGGGAGGGCAGTAGATACGCAGTATTTT
CASSSPSGRAVDTQYF
>TRBJ2-1|TRBD2|TRBV6-2/TRBV6-3|NA
TGTGCCAGCAGGAGCGGGGGACCCAGCCCCTACAATGAGCAGTTCTTC
CASRSGGPSPYNEQFF
>TRBJ2-1|NA|TRBV12-3/TRBV12-4|NA
TGTGCCAGCAGTTTCACTAGCAAAGAGACCCAGTTCTTC
CASSFTSKETQFF
>TRBJ2-1|TRBD2|TRBV7-2|NA
TGTGCCAGCAGCGTAGCGTGGCTAGCGGGGGGGAATGAGCAGTTCTTC
CASSVAWLAGGNEQFF
>TRBJ2-1|TRBD2|TRBV4-2|few
TGTGCCAGCAGCCAGCTGACTAGCGGGAGGGCCCTCAATGAGCAGTTCTTC
CASSQLTSGRALNEQFF
>TRBJ1-3|NA|TRBV30|NA
TGTGCCTGGACTCCACCCGAAAGATACTCTGGAAACACCATATATTTT
CAWTPPERYSGNTIYF
>TRBJ1-1|NA|TRBV29-1|once
TGCAGCGTTGAAGGGGGACGGGGGGCGCAGGCTTTCTTT
CSVEGGRGAQAFF
>TRBJ1-1|NA|TRBV13|NA
TGTGCCAGCAGCCTCCAGAAGACTGGAGCTTTCTTT
CASSLQKTGAFF
>TRBJ2-5|NA|TRBV4-2|NA
TGTGCCAGCAGCCACGACAGGTCAGGGGAGACCCAGTACTTC
CASSHDRSGETQYF
>TRBJ2-7|TRBD2|TRBV6-2/TRBV6-3|NA
TGTGCCAGCAGTTTCACGGGACTAACCTACGAGCAGTACTTC
CASSFTGLTYEQYF
>TRBJ1-5|TRBD1|TRBV5-5|NA
TGTGCCAGCAGCCCCGGGACAGGGGAGCAGCCCCAGCTTTTT
CASSPGTGEQPQLF
>TRBJ2-3|NA|TRBV29-1|few
TGCAGCGTTGAAACGCCGTTAAATACGCAGTATTTT
CSVETPLNTQYF
>TRBJ2-7|TRBD2|TRBV29-1|few
TGCAGCGTTGATGGACTAGCGGGAGGGCCCCACGAGCAGTACTTC
CSVDGLAGGPHEQYF
>TRBJ2-5|NA|TRBV20-1|few
TGCAGTGCAGTCGACCTCCAAGAGACCCGGTACTTC
CSAVDLQETRYF